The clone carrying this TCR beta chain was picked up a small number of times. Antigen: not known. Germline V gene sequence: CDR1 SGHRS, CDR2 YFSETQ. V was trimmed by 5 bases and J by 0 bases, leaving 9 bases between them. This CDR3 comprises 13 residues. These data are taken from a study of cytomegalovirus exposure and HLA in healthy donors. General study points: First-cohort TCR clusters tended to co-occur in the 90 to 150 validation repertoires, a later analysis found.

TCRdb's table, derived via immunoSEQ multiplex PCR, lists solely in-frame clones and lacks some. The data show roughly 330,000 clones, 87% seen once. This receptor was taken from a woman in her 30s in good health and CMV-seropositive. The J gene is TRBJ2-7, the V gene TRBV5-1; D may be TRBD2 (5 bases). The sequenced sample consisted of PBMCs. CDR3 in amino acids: CASREATSYEQYF. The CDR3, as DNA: TGCGCCAGCAGGGAGGCTACCTCCTACGAGCAGTACTTC.